This TCR beta chain was observed in a study of T cell responses to AZD1222 COVID-19 vaccine. As for the study in general: It was second doses at about 4 or about 12 weeks that were pooled.

V was clipped by 6 bases and J by 2 bases, with 10 bases between them. The CDR3 covers 13 residues. CDR1 and CDR2 (germline): MDHEN, SYDVKM. Some clones are missing from TCRdb's copy, which holds only in-frame ones; the method was immunoSEQ multiplex PCR. The table shows 100,000 to 150,000 clones, with roughly 94% occurring only once. As regards this clone: The antigen is not known.

Study-level findings and limits: CD4 TCRs covered the whole spike, strongest at regions 160-218 and 743-854.

This sequence originates from an adult in good health. The material sequenced was peripheral blood, taken on day 0 of AZD1222 vaccination. The rearrangement joins TRBV28 to TRBJ1-1, with a tentative D call TRBD1 (6 bases). CDR3 residues: CASSLTGNTEAFF. CDR3 DNA sequence: TGTGCCAGCAGCCTGACAGGAAACACTGAAGCTTTCTTT.